The 3 T cell receptor beta chains listed next were all sequenced from one sample in a study of PD-1 blockade in mismatch repair-deficient tumors. Libraries were prepared by immunoSEQ multiplex PCR; TCRdb keeps only in-frame clonotypes and omits some of them. The sample consists of fewer than 10,000 clones, about 85% of them appearing once. This material consisted of PBMCs, taken 46 to 48 weeks after starting pembrolizumab. The receptors here all came from an adult with mismatch repair-deficient cancer.

The V and J genes are TRBV7-3 and TRBJ2-1, with a possible D match to TRBD1 (5 bases). The CDR3 is 15 amino acids. Between the trimmed V and J ends, which lost 2 bases and 6 bases, there was a span of 14 bases. The germline CDR1 and CDR2 sequences are SGHTA and FQGTGA. For the CDR3, the DNA is TGTGCCAGCAGCTTATATGGTACAGGTGCCAATGAGCAGTTCTTC. Translated: CASSLYGTGANEQFF.

CDR3 DNA: TGTGCCAGCCAACCGGACAGCCTATACGAGCAGTACTTC. This codes for CASQPDSLYEQYF. The chain joins TRBV28 to TRBJ2-7; tentative D call: TRBD1 (6 bases). V gave up 8 bases and J gave up 4 bases, with 15 bases separating them. The CDR3 totals 13 residues. Germline CDR1 MDHEN, CDR2 SYDVKM.

The chain joins TRBV7-9 to TRBJ2-5, with 10 bases matching TRBD2. The CDR3 has 17 residues. The trim removed 4 bases at V and 1 base at J, leaving 9 bases unmatched. Germline loops: CDR1 SEHNR, CDR2 FQNEAQ (reference sequence). CDR3 sequence (DNA): TGTGCCAGCAGCTACCCAAGGACTAGCGGAACCCAAGAGACCCAGTACTTC. It codes for CASSYPRTSGTQETQYF.